This T cell receptor (beta chain) comes out of a study of T cell changes during pregnancy in multiple sclerosis. CDR1 and CDR2 (germline): MNHEY, SVGAGI. Trimming removed 4 bases from V and 6 bases from J, with 15 bases in between. The CDR3 runs to 14 residues. TCRdb's table, derived via immunoSEQ multiplex PCR, lists solely in-frame clones and lacks some. Of around 40,000 clones in the sample, 75% to 95% were seen once. Material: CD4+ T cells from peripheral blood mononuclear cells, obtained in the first trimester of pregnancy. The gene calls are TRBV6-5 and TRBJ1-2, with a weak D call TRBD1 (6 bases). The receptor comes from a female donor in good health, enrolled as a control in a pregnancy study. The CDR3 is CASSFQTGANGYTF. The CDR3 DNA sequence: TGTGCCAGCAGTTTTCAGACAGGAGCGAATGGCTACACCTTC.